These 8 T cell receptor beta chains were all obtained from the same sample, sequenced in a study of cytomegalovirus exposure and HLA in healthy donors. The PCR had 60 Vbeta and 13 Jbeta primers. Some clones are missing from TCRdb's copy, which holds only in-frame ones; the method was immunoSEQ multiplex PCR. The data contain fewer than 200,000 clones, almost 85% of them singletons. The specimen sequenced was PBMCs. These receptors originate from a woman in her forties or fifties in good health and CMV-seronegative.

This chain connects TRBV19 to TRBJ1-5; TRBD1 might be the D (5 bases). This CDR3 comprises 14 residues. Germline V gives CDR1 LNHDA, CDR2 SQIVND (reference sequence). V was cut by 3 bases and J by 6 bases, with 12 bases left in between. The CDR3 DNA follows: TGTGCCAGTAGTATGACTCAGGGAAGTCAGCCCCAGCATTTT. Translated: CASSMTQGSQPQHF.

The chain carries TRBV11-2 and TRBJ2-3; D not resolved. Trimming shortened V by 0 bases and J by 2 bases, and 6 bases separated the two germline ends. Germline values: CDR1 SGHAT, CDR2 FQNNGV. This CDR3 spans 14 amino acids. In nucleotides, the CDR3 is TGTGCCAGCAGCTTAGACGTCCCCACAGATACGCAGTATTTT. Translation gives CASSLDVPTDTQYF.

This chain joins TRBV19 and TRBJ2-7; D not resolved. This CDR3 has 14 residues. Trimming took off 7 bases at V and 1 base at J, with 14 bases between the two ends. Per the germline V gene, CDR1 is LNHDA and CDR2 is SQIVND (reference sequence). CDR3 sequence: CASTSQVWSYEQYF. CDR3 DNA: TGTGCCAGTACGAGCCAGGTATGGTCCTACGAGCAGTACTTC.

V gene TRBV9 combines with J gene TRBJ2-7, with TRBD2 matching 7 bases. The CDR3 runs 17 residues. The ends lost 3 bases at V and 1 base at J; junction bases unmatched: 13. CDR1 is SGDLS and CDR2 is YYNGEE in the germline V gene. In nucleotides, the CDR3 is TGTGCCAGCAGCGAGGGCGGGTTGGCGGGAGAATCCTACGAGCAGTACTTC. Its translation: CASSEGGLAGESYEQYF.

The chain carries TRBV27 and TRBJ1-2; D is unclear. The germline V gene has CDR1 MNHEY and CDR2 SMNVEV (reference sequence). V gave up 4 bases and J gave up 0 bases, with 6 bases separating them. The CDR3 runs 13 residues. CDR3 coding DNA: TGTGCCAGCAGTTCTAGGACTAACTATGGCTACACCTTC. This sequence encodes CASSSRTNYGYTF.

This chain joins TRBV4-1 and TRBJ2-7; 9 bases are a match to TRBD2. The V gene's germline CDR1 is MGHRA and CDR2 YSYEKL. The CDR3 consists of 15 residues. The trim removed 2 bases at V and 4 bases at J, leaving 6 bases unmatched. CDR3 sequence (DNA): TGCGCCAGCAGCCAACCGACTAGCGGACTGTACGAGCAGTACTTC. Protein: CASSQPTSGLYEQYF.

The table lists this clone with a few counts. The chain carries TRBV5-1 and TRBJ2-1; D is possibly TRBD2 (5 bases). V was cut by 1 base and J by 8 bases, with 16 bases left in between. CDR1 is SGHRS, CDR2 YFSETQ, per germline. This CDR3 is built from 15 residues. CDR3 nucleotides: TGCGCCAGCAGCTTGAGCGGAGGCTCCTTGGATGAGCAGTTCTTC. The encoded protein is CASSLSGGSLDEQFF. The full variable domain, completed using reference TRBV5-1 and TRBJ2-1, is KAGVTQTPRYLIKTRGQQVTLSCSPISGHRSVSWYQQTPGQGLQFLFEYFSETQRNKGNFPGRFSGRQFSNSRSEMNVSTLELGDSALYLCASSLSGGSLDEQFFGPGTRLTVL.

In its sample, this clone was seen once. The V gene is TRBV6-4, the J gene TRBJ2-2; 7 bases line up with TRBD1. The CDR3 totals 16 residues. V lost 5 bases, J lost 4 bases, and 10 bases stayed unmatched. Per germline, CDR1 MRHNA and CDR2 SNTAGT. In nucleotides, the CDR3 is TGTGCCAGCAGTTATAGCCCGGGACAGTCCACCGGGGAGCTGTTTTTT. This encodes CASSYSPGQSTGELFF.